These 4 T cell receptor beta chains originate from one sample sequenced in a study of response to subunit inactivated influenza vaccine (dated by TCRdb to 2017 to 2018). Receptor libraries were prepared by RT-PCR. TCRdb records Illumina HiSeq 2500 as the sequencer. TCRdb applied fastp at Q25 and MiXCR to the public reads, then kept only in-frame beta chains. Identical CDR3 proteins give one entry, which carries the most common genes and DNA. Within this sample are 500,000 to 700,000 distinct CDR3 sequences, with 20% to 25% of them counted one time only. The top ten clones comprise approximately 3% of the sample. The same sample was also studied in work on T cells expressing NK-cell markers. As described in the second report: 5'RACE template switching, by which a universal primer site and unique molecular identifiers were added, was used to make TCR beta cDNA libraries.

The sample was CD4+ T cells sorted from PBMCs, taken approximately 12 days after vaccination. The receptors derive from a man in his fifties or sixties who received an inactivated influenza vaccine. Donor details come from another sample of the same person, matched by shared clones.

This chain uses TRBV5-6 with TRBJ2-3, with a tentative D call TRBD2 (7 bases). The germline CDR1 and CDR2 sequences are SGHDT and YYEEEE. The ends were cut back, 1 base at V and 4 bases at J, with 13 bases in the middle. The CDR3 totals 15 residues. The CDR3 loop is CASSLSLGGPDTQYF. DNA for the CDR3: TGTGCCAGCAGCTTGTCGCTCGGGGGGCCAGATACGCAGTATTTT.

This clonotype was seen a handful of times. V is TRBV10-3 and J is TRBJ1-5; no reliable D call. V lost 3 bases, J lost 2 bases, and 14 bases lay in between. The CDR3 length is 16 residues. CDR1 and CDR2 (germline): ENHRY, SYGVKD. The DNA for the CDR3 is TGTGCCATCAGTGAAGCCCCCCAAGGAGGCAATCAGCCCCAGCATTTT. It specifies CAISEAPQGGNQPQHF.

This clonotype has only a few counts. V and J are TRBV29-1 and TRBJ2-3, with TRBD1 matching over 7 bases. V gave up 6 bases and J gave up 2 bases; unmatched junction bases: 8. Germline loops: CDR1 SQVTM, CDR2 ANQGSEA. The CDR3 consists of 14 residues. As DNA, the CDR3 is TGCAGCGTAAAGACAGGGTCATTCACAGATACGCAGTATTTT. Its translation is CSVKTGSFTDTQYF.

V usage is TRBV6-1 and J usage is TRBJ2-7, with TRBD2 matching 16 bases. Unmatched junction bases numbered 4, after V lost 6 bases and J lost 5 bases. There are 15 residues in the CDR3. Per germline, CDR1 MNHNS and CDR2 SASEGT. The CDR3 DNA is TGTGCCAGCAGAGGGACTAGCGGGAGGGATGACGAGCAGTACTTC. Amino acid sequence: CASRGTSGRDDEQYF.